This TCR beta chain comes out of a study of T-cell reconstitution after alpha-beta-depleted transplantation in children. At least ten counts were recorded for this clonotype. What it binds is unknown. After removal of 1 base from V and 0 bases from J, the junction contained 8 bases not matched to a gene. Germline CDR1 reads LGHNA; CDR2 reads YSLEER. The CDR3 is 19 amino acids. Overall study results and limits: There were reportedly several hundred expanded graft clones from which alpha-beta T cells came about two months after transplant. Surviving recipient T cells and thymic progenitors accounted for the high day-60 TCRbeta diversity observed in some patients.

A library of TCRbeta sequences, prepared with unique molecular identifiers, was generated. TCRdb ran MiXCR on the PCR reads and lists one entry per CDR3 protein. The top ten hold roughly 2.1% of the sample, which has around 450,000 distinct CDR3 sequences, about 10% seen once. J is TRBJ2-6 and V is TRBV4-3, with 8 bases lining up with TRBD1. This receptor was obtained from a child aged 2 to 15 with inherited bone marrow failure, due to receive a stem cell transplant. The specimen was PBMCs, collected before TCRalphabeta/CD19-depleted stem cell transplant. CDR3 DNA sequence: TGCGCCAGCAGCCAAGTTTTGGACAGGGCGTACTCTGGGGCCAACGTCCTGACTTTC. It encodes CASSQVLDRAYSGANVLTF.